One T cell receptor beta chain is described in this entry. This sample stems from a study of T cell changes during pregnancy in multiple sclerosis. Profiling relied on immunoSEQ multiplex PCR, and the TCRdb table lists in-frame clones only, not all of them. Among more than 65,000 clones listed, less than 90% were seen once. The CDR3 has 13 amino acids. Trimming took off 0 bases at V and 4 bases at J, with 8 bases between the two ends. Germline V gene data show CDR1 as GTSNPN and CDR2 as SVGIG (reference sequence). The chain recombines TRBV30 with TRBJ2-3; D is possibly TRBD1 (5 bases). The sequences come from peripheral blood, collected before pregnancy. The receptor comes from a female donor with multiple sclerosis, enrolled in a pregnancy study. CDR3 DNA sequence: TGTGCCTGGAGTGTACAGGTCGCAGATACGCAGTATTTT. Translation: CAWSVQVADTQYF.